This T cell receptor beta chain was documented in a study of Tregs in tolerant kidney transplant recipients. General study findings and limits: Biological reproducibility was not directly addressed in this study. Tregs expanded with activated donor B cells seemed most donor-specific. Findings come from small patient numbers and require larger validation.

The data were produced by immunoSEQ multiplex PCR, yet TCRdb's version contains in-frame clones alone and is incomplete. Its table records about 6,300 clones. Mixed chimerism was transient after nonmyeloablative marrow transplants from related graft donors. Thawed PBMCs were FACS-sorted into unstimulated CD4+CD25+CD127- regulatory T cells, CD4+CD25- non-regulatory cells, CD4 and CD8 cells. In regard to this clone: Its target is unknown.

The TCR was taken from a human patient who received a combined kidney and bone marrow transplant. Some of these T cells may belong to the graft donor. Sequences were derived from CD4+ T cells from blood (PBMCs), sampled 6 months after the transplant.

The CDR3 DNA, read in part, is TGTGCCAGCAGCTTGGAAGGGGTGGGCAATCAGCCC. Translated, it gives CASSLEGVGNQP. The whole CDR3 protein is CASSLEGVGNQPQHF. V usage is TRBV5-5 and J usage is TRBJ1-5, with D maybe TRBD1 (5 bases). Sequencing ends 3 residues short of the CDR3 end; the germline J gene provides the rest. The CDR3 contains 15 residues. V lost 0 bases and J 2 bases, leaving 9 bases between the germline ends. The germline gives CDR1 SGHKS, CDR2 YYEKEE (reference sequence).